This T cell receptor beta chain comes out of a study of cytomegalovirus exposure and HLA in healthy donors. Study-level findings and limits: Available immune exposure information covered CMV serostatus only.

Trimming removed 4 bases at V and 4 bases at J, with 4 bases between. There are 11 residues in the CDR3. Germline loops: CDR1 MGHDK, CDR2 SYGVNS. The PCR contained 60 Vbeta and 13 Jbeta primers. Clones were read by immunoSEQ multiplex PCR, and TCRdb kept only the in-frame ones, dropping some. The sample lists about 210,000 clones, over 75% occurring once. In the case of this clone: Antigen specificity is unknown.

The chain employs TRBV25-1 and TRBJ2-5; D is uncertain. The sample was PBMCs. This TCR came from a male donor in good health and CMV-seronegative. The DNA for the CDR3 is TGTGCCAGCAGTGCCGTAGAGACCCAGTACTTC. Amino acid sequence: CASSAVETQYF. The full variable domain, with the rest looked up from reference TRBV25-1 and TRBJ2-5, is EADIYQTPRYLVIGTGKKITLECSQTMGHDKMYWYQQDPGMELHLIHYSYGVNSTEKGDLSSESTVSRIRTEHFPLTLESARPSHTSQYLCASSAVETQYFGPGTRLLVL.